The rows below give T cell receptor beta chains drawn from one sample of a study of lymphopenia after photon versus proton radiotherapy. Method: immunoSEQ multiplex PCR; TCRdb's copy keeps in-frame clones and lacks some. The sample carries around 20,000 clones, about nine tenths recorded once. This specimen was peripheral blood, taken from a patient treated with photon-based radiotherapy. These receptors were collected from a man aged 55 to 69 with pancreatic cancer. CDR3s include the opening cysteine and the closing phenylalanine or tryptophan. A D gene is named only where the DNA matches it firmly. Only some rows state a clone size, as once, few, many or a class for expanded clones.

D	V	size	J	CDR3	DNA
NA	TRBV6-5	NA	TRBJ2-5	CASRGPLQETQYF	TGTGCCAGCAGGGGACCTCTCCAAGAGACCCAGTACTTC
NA	TRBV5-6	NA	TRBJ2-4	CASSNLLAKNIQYF	TGTGCCAGCAGCAACCTACTAGCCAAAAACATTCAGTACTTC
NA	TRBV7-2	once	TRBJ2-3	CASSLEGRTDTQYF	TGTGCCAGCAGCTTAGAGGGACGGACAGATACGCAGTATTTT
NA	TRBV18	NA	TRBJ1-5	CASSLGGDQPQHF	TGTGCCAGCTCACTCGGGGGGGACCAGCCCCAGCATTTT
TRBD1	TRBV6-6	NA	TRBJ2-7	CASSPFPGQGKYEQYF	TGTGCCAGCAGTCCCTTCCCGGGACAGGGAAAGTACGAGCAGTACTTC
NA	TRBV5-6	NA	TRBJ1-3	CASSSNFGMGNTIYF	TGTGCCAGCAGCTCGAATTTCGGGATGGGAAACACCATATATTTT
NA	TRBV7-3	once	TRBJ1-5	CASSLGQGQPQHF	TGTGCCAGCAGCCTGGGACAAGGGCAGCCCCAGCATTTT
NA	TRBV27	NA	TRBJ2-7	CASSSYSREQYF	TGTGCCAGCAGTTCCTACAGCAGGGAGCAGTACTTC
NA	TRBV5-1	NA	TRBJ1-2	CASSLTLGTNYGYTF	TGCGCCAGCAGCTTGACTCTCGGGACTAACTATGGCTACACCTTC
TRBD2	TRBV19	NA	TRBJ2-7	CASGVSGGNAYEQYF	TGTGCCAGTGGGGTATCGGGGGGGAACGCCTACGAGCAGTACTTC